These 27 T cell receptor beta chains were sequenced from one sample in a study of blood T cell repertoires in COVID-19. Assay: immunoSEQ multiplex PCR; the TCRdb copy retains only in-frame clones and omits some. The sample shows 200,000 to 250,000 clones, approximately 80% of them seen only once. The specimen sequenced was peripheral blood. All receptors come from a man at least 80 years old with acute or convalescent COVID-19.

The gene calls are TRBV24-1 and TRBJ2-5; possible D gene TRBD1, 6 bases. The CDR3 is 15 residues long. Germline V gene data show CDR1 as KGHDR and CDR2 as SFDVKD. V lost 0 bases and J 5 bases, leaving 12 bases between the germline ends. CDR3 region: CATSDLSGAGETQYF. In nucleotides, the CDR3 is TGTGCCACCAGTGATTTGTCAGGGGCTGGTGAGACCCAGTACTTC.

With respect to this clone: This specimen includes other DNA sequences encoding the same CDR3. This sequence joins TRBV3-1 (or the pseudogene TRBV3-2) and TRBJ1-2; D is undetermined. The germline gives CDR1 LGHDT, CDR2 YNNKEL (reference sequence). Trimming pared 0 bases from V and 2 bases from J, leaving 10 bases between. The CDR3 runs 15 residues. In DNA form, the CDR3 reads TGTGCCAGCAGCCAAGATAGGAGAGGAAACTATGGCTACACCTTC. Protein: CASSQDRRGNYGYTF.

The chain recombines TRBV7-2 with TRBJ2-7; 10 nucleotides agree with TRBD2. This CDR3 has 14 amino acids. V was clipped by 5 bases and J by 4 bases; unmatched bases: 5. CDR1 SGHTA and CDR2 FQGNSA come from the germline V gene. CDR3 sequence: CASSAGLAWYEQYF. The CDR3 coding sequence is TGTGCCAGCAGCGCGGGACTAGCGTGGTACGAGCAGTACTTC.

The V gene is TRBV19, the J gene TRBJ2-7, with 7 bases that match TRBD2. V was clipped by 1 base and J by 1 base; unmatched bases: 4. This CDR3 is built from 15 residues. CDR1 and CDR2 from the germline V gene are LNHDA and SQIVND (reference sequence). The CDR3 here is CASSIVGGKSYEQYF. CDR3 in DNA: TGTGCCAGTAGTATAGTGGGAGGGAAGTCCTACGAGCAGTACTTC.

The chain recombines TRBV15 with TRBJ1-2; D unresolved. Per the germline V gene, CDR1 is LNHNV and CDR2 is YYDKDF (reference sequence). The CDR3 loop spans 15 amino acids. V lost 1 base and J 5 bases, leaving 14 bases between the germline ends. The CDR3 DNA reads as TGTGCCACCAGCAGAGGAGAGGGCCACGGGTATGGCTACACCTTC. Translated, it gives CATSRGEGHGYGYTF. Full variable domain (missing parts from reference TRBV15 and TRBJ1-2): DAMVIQNPRYQVTQFGKPVTLSCSQTLNHNVMYWYQQKSSQAPKLLFHYYDKDFNNEADTPDNFQSRRPNTSFCFLDIRSPGLGDTAMYLCATSRGEGHGYGYTFGSGTRLTVV.

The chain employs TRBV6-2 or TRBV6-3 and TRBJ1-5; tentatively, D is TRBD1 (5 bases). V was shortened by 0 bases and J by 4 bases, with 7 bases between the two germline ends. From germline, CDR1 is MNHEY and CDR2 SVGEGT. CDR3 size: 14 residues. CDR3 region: CASSYSTANQPQHF. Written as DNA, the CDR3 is TGTGCCAGCAGTTACTCGACAGCGAATCAGCCCCAGCATTTT.

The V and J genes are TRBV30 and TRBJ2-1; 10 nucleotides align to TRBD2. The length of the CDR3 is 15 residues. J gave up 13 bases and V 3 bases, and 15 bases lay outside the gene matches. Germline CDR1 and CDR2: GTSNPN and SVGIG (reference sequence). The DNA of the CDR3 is TGTGCCTGGAGGGACCTTAGCGGGAGGTCTTTAAATCAGTTCTTC. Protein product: CAWRDLSGRSLNQFF.

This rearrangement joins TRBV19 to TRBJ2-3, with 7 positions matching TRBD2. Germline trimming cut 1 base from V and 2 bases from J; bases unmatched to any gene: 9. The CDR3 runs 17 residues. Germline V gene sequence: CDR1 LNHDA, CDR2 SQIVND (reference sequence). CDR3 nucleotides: TGTGCCAGTAGTATAGGTGGGGCTAGCGGACCCACAGATACGCAGTATTTT. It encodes CASSIGGASGPTDTQYF.

CDR3 residues: CASSLSRDRKHNEQFF. CDR3 nucleotide sequence: TGTGCCAGCAGTTTATCGAGGGACAGGAAACACAATGAGCAGTTCTTC. The V and J genes are TRBV27 and TRBJ2-1; 8 bases line up with TRBD1. Germline V gene data show CDR1 as MNHEY and CDR2 as SMNVEV (reference sequence). V was pared by 0 bases and J by 5 bases, with 6 bases of the junction left unmatched. This CDR3 is 16 amino acids long.

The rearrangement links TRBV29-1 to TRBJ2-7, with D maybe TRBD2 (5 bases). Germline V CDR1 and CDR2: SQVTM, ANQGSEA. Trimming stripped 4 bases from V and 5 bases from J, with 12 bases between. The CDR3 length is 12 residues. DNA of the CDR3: TGCAGCGTTGTAGTGTCGGGGAACGAGCAGTACTTC. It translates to CSVVVSGNEQYF.

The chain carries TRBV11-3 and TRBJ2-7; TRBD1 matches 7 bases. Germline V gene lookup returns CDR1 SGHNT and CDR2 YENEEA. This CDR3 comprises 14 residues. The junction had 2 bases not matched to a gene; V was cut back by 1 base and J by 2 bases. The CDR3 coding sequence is TGTGCCAGCAGCTTAGGGACAGGCACCTACGAGCAGTACTTC. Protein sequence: CASSLGTGTYEQYF.

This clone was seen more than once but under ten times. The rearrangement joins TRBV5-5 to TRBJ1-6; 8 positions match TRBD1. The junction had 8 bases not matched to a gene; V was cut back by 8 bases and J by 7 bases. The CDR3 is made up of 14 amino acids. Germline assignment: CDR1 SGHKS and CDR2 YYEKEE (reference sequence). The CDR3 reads CASLDRANNSPLHF. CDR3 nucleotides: TGTGCCAGTCTGGACAGGGCCAACAATTCACCCCTCCACTTT.

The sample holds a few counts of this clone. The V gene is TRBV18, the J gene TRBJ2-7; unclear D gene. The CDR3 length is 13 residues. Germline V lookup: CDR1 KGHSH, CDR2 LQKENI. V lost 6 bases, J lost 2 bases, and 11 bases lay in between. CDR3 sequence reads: CASSPFATYEQYF. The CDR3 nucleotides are TGTGCCAGCTCTCCATTTGCTACCTACGAGCAGTACTTC.

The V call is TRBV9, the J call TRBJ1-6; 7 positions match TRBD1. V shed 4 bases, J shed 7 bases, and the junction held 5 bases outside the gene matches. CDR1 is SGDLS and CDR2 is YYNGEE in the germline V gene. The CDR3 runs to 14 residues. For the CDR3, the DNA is TGTGCCAGCAGCCCTCGGACAGGAAATTCACCCCTCCACTTT. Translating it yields CASSPRTGNSPLHF.

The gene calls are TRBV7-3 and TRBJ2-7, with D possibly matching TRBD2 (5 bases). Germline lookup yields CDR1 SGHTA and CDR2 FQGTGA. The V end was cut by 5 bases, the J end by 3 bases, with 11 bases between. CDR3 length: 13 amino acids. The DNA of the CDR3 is TGTGCCAGCAGCCCTCGTCGGGGCTACGAGCAGTACTTC. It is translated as CASSPRRGYEQYF.

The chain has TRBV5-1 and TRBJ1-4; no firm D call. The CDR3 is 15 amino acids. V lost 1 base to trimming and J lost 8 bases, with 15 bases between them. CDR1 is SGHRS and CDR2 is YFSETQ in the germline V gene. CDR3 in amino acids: CASSLTSALKEKLFF. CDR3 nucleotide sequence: TGCGCCAGCAGCTTGACCTCCGCACTAAAGGAAAAACTGTTTTTT.

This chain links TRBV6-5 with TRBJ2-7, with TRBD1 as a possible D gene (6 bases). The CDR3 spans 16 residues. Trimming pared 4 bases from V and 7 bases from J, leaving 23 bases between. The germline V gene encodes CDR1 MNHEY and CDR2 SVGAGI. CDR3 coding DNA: TGTGCCAGCAGTTGGAGAGGGACGGGACACCCTCCAGAGCAGTACTTC. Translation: CASSWRGTGHPPEQYF.

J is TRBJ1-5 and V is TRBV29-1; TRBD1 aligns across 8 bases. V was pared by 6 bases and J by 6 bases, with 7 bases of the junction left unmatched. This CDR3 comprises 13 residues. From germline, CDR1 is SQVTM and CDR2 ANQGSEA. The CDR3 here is CSVADRGGQPQHF. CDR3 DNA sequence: TGCAGCGTCGCTGACAGGGGAGGTCAGCCCCAGCATTTT. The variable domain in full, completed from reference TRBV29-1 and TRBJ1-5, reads SAVISQKPSRDICQRGTSLTIQCQVDSQVTMMFWYRQQPGQSLTLIATANQGSEATYESGFVIDKFPISRPNLTFSTLTVSNMSPEDSSIYLCSVADRGGQPQHFGDGTRLSIL.

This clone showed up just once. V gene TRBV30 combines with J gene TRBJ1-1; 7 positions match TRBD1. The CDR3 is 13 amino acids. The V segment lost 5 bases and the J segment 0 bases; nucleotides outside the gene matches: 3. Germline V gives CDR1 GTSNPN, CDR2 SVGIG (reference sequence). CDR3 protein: CAWGDSLNTEAFF. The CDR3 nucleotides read TGTGCCTGGGGGGACAGCTTGAACACTGAAGCTTTCTTT.

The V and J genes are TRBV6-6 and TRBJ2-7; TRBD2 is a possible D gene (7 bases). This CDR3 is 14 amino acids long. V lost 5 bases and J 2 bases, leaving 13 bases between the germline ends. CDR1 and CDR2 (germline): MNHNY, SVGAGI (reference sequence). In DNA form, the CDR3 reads TGTGCCAGCAGTAACGGGGGGACACCCTACGAGCAGTACTTC. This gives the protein CASSNGGTPYEQYF.

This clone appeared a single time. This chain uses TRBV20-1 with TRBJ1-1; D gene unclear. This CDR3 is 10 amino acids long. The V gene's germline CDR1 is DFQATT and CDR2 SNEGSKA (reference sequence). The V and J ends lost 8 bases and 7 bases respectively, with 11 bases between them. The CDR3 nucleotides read TGCAGTCCGGGGAGGGATGAAGCTTTCTTT. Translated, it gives CSPGRDEAFF.

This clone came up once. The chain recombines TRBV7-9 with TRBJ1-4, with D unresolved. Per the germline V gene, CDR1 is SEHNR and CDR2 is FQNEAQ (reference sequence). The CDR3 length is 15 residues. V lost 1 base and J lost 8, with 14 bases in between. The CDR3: CASSLVGGEEEKLFF. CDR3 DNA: TGTGCCAGCAGCTTAGTGGGTGGAGAGGAGGAAAAACTGTTTTTT.

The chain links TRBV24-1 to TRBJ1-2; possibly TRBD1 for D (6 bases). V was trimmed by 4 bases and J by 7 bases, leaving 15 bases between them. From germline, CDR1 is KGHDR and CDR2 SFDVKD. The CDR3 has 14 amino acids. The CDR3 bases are TGTGCCACCAGTGACTCGGACAGTACAAGTGGCTACACCTTC. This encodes CATSDSDSTSGYTF.

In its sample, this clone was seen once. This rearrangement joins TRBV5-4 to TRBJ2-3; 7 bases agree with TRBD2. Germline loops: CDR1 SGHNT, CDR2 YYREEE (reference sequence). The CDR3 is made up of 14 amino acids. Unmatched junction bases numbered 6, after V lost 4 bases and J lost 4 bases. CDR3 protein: CASSGPTSPDTQYF. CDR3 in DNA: TGTGCCAGCAGCGGTCCGACTAGCCCAGATACGCAGTATTTT.

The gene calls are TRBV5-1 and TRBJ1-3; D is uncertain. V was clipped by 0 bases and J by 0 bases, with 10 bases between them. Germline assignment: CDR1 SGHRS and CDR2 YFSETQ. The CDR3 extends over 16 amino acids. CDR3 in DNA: TGCGCCAGCAGCTTGGTGAGCGGGTCCTCTGGAAACACCATATATTTT. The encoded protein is CASSLVSGSSGNTIYF.

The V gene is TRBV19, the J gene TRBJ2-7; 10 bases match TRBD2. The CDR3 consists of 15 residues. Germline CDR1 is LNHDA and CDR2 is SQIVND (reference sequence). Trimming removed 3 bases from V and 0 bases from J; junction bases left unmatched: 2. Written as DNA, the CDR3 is TGTGCCAGTAGTATGTCTAGCGGGAGCTCCTACGAGCAGTACTTC. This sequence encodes CASSMSSGSSYEQYF.

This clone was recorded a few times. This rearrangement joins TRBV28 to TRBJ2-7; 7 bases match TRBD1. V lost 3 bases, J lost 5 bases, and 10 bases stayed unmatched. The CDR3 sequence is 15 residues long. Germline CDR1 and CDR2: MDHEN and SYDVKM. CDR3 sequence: CASSFSRRGLNEQYF. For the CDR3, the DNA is TGTGCCAGCAGTTTCTCTCGAAGGGGGCTGAACGAGCAGTACTTC.